Shown below are 20 T cell receptor beta chains from a single sample sequenced in a study of blood T cell repertoires in COVID-19 (dated by TCRdb to about 2020). Libraries were built with the immunoSEQ multiplex PCR assay. This is the immuneACCESS table as TCRdb keeps it, with only in-frame sequences that have V and J called. A part of the clones is gone; compared with another copy, unresolved V genes explain less than half, and the rest is unexplained. For this sample there are 150,000 to 200,000 clones; 70% to 90% appear just once. The top ten hold 0.99% of the sample. The sample was peripheral blood. These receptors were taken from a man aged 18-30 years with acute or convalescent COVID-19.

This CDR3 is CASSSLSYYGYTF. The CDR3 nucleotides read TGTGCCAGCAGTTCTCTAAGTTACTATGGCTACACCTTC. J is TRBJ1-2 and V is TRBV28; D is uncertain. V lost 4 bases, J lost 3 bases, and 9 bases lay in between. Germline V gives CDR1 MDHEN, CDR2 SYDVKM. The CDR3 contains 13 residues.

In this sample, this clone turned up once. This chain connects TRBV3-1 (or the pseudogene TRBV3-2) to TRBJ2-1; 14 bases align to TRBD2. The trim removed 0 bases at V and 4 bases at J, leaving 8 bases unmatched. The CDR3 covers 19 residues. CDR1 LGHDT and CDR2 YNNKEL come from the germline V gene (reference sequence). For the CDR3, the DNA is TGTGCCAGCAGCCAAGATTCCCCGGGACTAGCGGGGGAGTACAATGAGCAGTTCTTC. This codes for CASSQDSPGLAGEYNEQFF.

In its sample, this clone was seen a few times. The rearrangement uses TRBV11-2 and TRBJ2-3, with a possible D match to TRBD2 (6 bases). Germline lookup yields CDR1 SGHAT and CDR2 FQNNGV. Deletions cut 5 bases from V and 3 bases from J, with 12 bases between. CDR3 length equals 14 residues. CDR3 DNA: TGTGCCAGCAGCAAGGGACTTCAAACAGATACGCAGTATTTT. Translated: CASSKGLQTDTQYF.

The rearrangement joins TRBV6-5 to TRBJ1-1; no clear D. V dropped 7 bases and J dropped 4 bases, with 13 bases sitting between them. The CDR3 loop spans 13 amino acids. CDR1 is MNHEY and CDR2 is SVGAGI in the germline V gene. The CDR3 protein is CASKRMTGTEAFF. The CDR3 DNA reads TGTGCCAGCAAGAGGATGACGGGCACTGAAGCTTTCTTT.

The rearrangement joins TRBV27 to TRBJ2-1; a possible D gene is TRBD2 (5 bases). V dropped 2 bases and J dropped 7 bases, with 12 bases sitting between them. The CDR3 spans 14 residues. Germline CDR1 MNHEY, CDR2 SMNVEV (reference sequence). CDR3: CASSLLAGMNEQFF. The CDR3 region has the DNA TGTGCCAGCAGTTTACTAGCTGGGATGAATGAGCAGTTCTTC.

This rearrangement joins TRBV20-1 to TRBJ2-3; possible D gene TRBD2, 5 bases. CDR1 and CDR2 (germline): DFQATT, SNEGSKA (reference sequence). There are 17 residues in the CDR3. V was shortened by 3 bases and J by 7 bases, with 26 bases between the two germline ends. The chain's CDR3 is CSASKFEITPFGNTQYF. DNA of the CDR3: TGCAGTGCTAGTAAATTTGAGATTACGCCCTTCGGGAATACGCAGTATTTT.

Of note for this clone: The identical CDR3 is also encoded by other nucleotide sequences in the sample. The rearrangement joins TRBV5-4 to TRBJ2-5; 7 bases line up with TRBD1. The CDR3 sequence is 14 residues long. V was pared by 4 bases and J by 2 bases, with 5 bases of the junction left unmatched. Germline-derived CDR1 and CDR2 are SGHNT and YYREEE (reference sequence). The CDR3 is CASSPGTAQETQYF. As DNA, the CDR3 is TGTGCCAGCAGCCCCGGGACAGCACAAGAGACCCAGTACTTC.

The genes are TRBV6-1 and TRBJ1-2; D is perhaps TRBD1 (5 bases). V was trimmed by 2 bases and J by 4 bases, leaving 11 bases between them. Germline assignment: CDR1 MNHNS and CDR2 SASEGT. CDR3 size: 14 residues. CDR3 coding DNA: TGTGCCAGCAGTGAAAGGGGACTGAGCTATGGCTACACCTTC. It yields the protein CASSERGLSYGYTF.

The CDR3 sequence is CASSEEGLAGLETQYF. The CDR3 coding sequence is TGTGCCAGCAGTGAAGAAGGACTAGCGGGGTTAGAGACCCAGTACTTC. The chain employs TRBV6-1 and TRBJ2-5; TRBD2 matches at 12 bases. This CDR3 is 16 amino acids long. The germline V gene has CDR1 MNHNS and CDR2 SASEGT. V lost 1 base and J lost 4; bases outside the gene matches: 4.

The gene calls are TRBV5-3 and TRBJ2-3; D is perhaps TRBD2 (6 bases). TRBV5-3 counts as an open reading frame of uncertain function. This CDR3 is 14 amino acids long. Trimming took off 5 bases at V and 0 bases at J, with 10 bases between the two ends. For the CDR3, the DNA is TGTGCCAGAAGTCCTGGAGGGAGCACAGATACGCAGTATTTT. It specifies CARSPGGSTDTQYF.

V is TRBV19 and J is TRBJ1-3; 8 bases agree with TRBD1. CDR3 length: 15 amino acids. Looked up from germline, CDR1 is LNHDA and CDR2 is SQIVND (reference sequence). V shed 6 bases, J shed 2 bases, and the junction held 6 bases outside the gene matches. Here the CDR3 DNA reads TGTGCCAGTAGAATGACACAGGGGGCTGGAAACACCATATATTTT. Protein: CASRMTQGAGNTIYF.

The V and J genes are TRBV18 and TRBJ2-7; the D gene is possibly TRBD2 (6 bases). This CDR3 has 13 residues. Germline values: CDR1 KGHSH, CDR2 LQKENI. The ends were cut back, 4 bases at V and 9 bases at J, with 16 bases in the middle. DNA for the CDR3: TGTGCCAGCTCACGCGGGACGGAACAAGGGCAGTACGTC. This gives the protein CASSRGTEQGQYV.

This chain connects TRBV18 to TRBJ1-6; 12 positions agree with TRBD1. Losses at the gene ends were 2 bases for V and 6 bases for J; bases not matched to a gene: 11. This CDR3 has 19 amino acids. Germline CDR1 and CDR2: KGHSH and LQKENI. CDR3 sequence reads: CASSPNPSGTGGLNSPLHF. The CDR3 nucleotides read TGTGCCAGCTCACCAAACCCTTCCGGGACAGGGGGCCTTAATTCACCCCTCCACTTT. Full variable domain (remainder filled in from reference TRBV18 and TRBJ1-6): NAGVMQNPRHLVRRRGQEARLRCSPMKGHSHVYWYRQLPEEGLKFMVYLQKENIIDESGMPKERFSAEFPKEGPSILRIQQVVRGDSAAYFCASSPNPSGTGGLNSPLHFGNGTRLTVT.

The V call is TRBV6-5, the J call TRBJ2-1; unclear D gene. Germline V lookup: CDR1 MNHEY, CDR2 SVGAGI. The CDR3 loop spans 13 amino acids. Trimming took 3 bases from V and 7 from J, leaving 10 bases between them. CDR3 sequence reads: CASSYIHKNEQFF. The CDR3 region has the DNA TGTGCCAGCAGTTATATTCACAAGAATGAGCAGTTCTTC.

V usage is TRBV28 and J usage is TRBJ1-5; D uncertain. The CDR3 is made up of 12 amino acids. V lost 7 bases and J lost 4, with 8 bases in between. Germline CDR1 is MDHEN and CDR2 is SYDVKM. This chain's CDR3 is CASITRNQPQHF. The CDR3 nucleotides are TGTGCCAGCATCACTAGGAATCAGCCCCAGCATTTT.

This chain connects TRBV10-3 to TRBJ2-3; 8 nucleotides align to TRBD1. J lost 2 bases, V lost 10 bases, and 5 bases had no gene match. This CDR3 has 13 amino acids. CDR1 ENHRY and CDR2 SYGVKD come from the germline V gene. The CDR3 DNA follows: TGTGCCACCCGGGACAGGTCCACAGATACGCAGTATTTT. This codes for CATRDRSTDTQYF.

CDR3 amino acids: CASSRDRGNEKLFF. CDR3 nucleotides: TGTGCCAGTAGTAGGGACAGGGGGAATGAAAAACTGTTTTTT. The chain uses TRBV19 and TRBJ1-4; 11 nucleotides line up with TRBD1. V lost 4 bases to trimming and J lost 5 bases; unmatched junction nucleotides: 0. The CDR3 runs 14 residues. Per germline, CDR1 LNHDA and CDR2 SQIVND (reference sequence).

The CDR3 coding sequence is TGCGCCAGCTTCGAGGGTGTCTCTGGGGCCAACGTCCTGACTTTC. Amino acid sequence: CASFEGVSGANVLTF. The chain recombines TRBV5-1 with TRBJ2-6; TRBD2 might be the D (5 bases). CDR1 is SGHRS and CDR2 is YFSETQ in the germline V gene. This CDR3 region has 15 residues. The germline V and J ends were trimmed by 7 bases and 0 bases, with 11 bases remaining between them.

A few counts support this clone. The chain has TRBV27 and TRBJ2-1, with TRBD1 as a possible D gene (6 bases). Germline V gives CDR1 MNHEY, CDR2 SMNVEV (reference sequence). Trimming took 6 bases from V and 7 from J, leaving 16 bases between them. The CDR3 covers 14 residues. CDR3 nucleotides: TGTGCCAGCAGCCGCTTGGGGGCTGGGAATGAGCAGTTCTTC. It specifies CASSRLGAGNEQFF.

The chain links TRBV4-1 to TRBJ2-3; TRBD2 matches at 8 bases. CDR3 length: 15 amino acids. J was trimmed by 1 base and V by 2 bases; bases with no gene match: 2. Per germline, CDR1 MGHRA and CDR2 YSYEKL. CDR3 protein: CASSQSGGGTDTQYF. CDR3 DNA sequence: TGCGCCAGCAGCCAATCGGGGGGGGGCACAGATACGCAGTATTTT.